This TCR beta chain was recovered during a study of cytomegalovirus exposure and HLA in healthy donors. General study points: According to reports, the classifier identified cytomegalovirus status with high specificity and sensitivity. Most TCR sequences were seen very rarely across donors, but some public TCRs occurred in many.

This clone was counted between two and nine times. Its antigen is unknown. Produced via immunoSEQ multiplex PCR; TCRdb's table is partial and in-frame only. The table shows about 110,000 clones, with more than 75% occurring only once. V was clipped by 4 bases and J by 5 bases, with 14 bases between them. CDR1 GTSNPN and CDR2 SVGIG come from the germline V gene (reference sequence). CDR3 length: 13 amino acids. This chain connects TRBV30 to TRBJ1-2, with a tentative D call TRBD1 (6 bases). Sequenced sample: PBMCs. This TCR came from a woman in her thirties in good health and CMV-seropositive. CDR3 sequence: CAWKGGEKYGYTF. The CDR3 DNA follows: TGTGCCTGGAAAGGGGGGGAAAAATATGGCTACACCTTC.